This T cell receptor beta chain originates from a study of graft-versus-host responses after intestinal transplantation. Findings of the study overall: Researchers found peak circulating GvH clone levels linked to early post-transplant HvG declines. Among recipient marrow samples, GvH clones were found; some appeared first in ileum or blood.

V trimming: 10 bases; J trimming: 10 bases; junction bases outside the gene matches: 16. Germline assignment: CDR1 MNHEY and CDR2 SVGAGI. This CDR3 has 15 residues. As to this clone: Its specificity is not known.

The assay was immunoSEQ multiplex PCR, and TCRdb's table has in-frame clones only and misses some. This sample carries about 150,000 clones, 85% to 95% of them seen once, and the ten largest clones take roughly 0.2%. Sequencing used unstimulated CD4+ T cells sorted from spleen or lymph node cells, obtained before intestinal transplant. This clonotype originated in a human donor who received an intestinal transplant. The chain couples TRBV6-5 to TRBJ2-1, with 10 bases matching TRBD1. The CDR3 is CATHQTGGELVEQFF. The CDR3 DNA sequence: TGTGCCACTCACCAGACAGGGGGCGAACTAGTCGAGCAGTTCTTC.